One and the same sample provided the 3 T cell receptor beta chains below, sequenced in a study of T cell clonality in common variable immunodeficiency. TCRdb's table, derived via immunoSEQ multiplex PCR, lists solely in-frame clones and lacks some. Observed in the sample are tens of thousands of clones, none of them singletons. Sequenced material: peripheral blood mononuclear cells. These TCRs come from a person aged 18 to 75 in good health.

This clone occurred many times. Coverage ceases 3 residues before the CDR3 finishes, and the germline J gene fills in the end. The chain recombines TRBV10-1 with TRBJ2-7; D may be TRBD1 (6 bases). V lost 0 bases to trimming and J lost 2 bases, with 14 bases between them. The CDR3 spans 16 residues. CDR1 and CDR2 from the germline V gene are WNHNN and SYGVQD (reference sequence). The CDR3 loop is CASSESGSDRPYEQYF. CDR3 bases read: TGCGCCAGCAGTGAGTCAGGATCCGACAGGCCCTACGAG.

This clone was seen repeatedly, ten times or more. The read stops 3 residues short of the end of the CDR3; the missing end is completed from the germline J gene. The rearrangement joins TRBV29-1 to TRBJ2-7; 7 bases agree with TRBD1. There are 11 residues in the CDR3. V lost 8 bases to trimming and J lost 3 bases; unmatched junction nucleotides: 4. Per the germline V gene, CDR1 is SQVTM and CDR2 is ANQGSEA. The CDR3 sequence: CSTRDSYEQYF. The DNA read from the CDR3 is TGCAGCACCCGGGACAGCTACGAG.

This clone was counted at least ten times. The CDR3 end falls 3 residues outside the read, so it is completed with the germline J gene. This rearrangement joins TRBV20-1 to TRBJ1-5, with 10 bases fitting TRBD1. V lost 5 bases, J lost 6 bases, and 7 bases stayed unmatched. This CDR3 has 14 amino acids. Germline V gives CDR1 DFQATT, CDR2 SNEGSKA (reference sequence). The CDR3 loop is CSASGQGVGQPQHF. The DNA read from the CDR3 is TGCAGTGCTTCAGGACAGGGGGTCGGTCAGCCC.